The 27 T cell receptor beta chains below were found in one sample sequenced in a study of PD-L1 blockade in urothelial cancer. Method: immunoSEQ multiplex PCR; TCRdb's copy keeps in-frame clones and lacks some. The data hold around 68,000 clones, with about 81% observed a single time. Time point specified: pretreatment peripheral blood. The sample here was PBMCs, taken around atezolizumab (anti-PD-L1) treatment. The receptors here all came from a man between 65 and 85 years old with urothelial cancer.

The V call is TRBV5-4, the J call TRBJ2-1, with D perhaps TRBD2 (5 bases). Trimming removed 3 bases at V and 9 bases at J, with 16 bases between. CDR1 is SGHNT, CDR2 YYREEE, per germline (reference sequence). The CDR3 consists of 14 residues. This chain's CDR3 is CASSSRRKEAEQFF. In nucleotides, the CDR3 is TGTGCCAGCAGCTCGCGCCGGAAGGAGGCTGAGCAGTTCTTC.

CDR3 sequence reads: CASSLGTGPPNLEDTQYF. CDR3 DNA: TGTGCCAGCAGCTTAGGTACAGGGCCGCCGAATCTTGAAGATACGCAGTATTTT. The chain carries TRBV13 and TRBJ2-3; D perhaps matches TRBD1 (6 bases). Germline loops: CDR1 PRHDT, CDR2 FYEKMQ (reference sequence). The CDR3 extends over 18 amino acids. V lost 0 bases and J lost 5, with 21 bases in between. The variable domain in full, completed from reference TRBV13 and TRBJ2-3, reads AAGVIQSPRHLIKEKRETATLKCYPIPRHDTVYWYQQGPGQDPQFLISFYEKMQSDKGSIPDRFSAQQFSDYHSELNMSSLELGDSALYFCASSLGTGPPNLEDTQYFGPGTRLTVL.

The chain is built from TRBV11-2 and TRBJ2-3, with D possibly TRBD2 on 5 matching bases. This CDR3 has 17 residues. V was cut by 0 bases and J by 1 base, with 14 bases left in between. CDR1 and CDR2 (germline): SGHAT, FQNNGV. The CDR3 sequence is CASSLDSRGLGTDTQYF. Here the CDR3 DNA reads TGTGCCAGCAGCTTAGATTCTAGAGGGCTGGGCACAGATACGCAGTATTTT.

The V gene is TRBV28, the J gene TRBJ1-1; D is ambiguous. Trimming pared 3 bases from V and 0 bases from J, leaving 8 bases between. This CDR3 region has 14 residues. CDR1 is MDHEN, CDR2 SYDVKM, per germline. The CDR3 loop is CASSLTGLNTEAFF. The CDR3 DNA reads as TGTGCCAGCAGTTTGACGGGGTTGAACACTGAAGCTTTCTTT.

V is TRBV7-2 and J is TRBJ2-3, with a tentative D call TRBD2 (7 bases). V lost 4 bases and J lost 6, with 23 bases in between. CDR1 and CDR2 (germline): SGHTA, FQGNSA. This CDR3 is built from 17 residues. The CDR3: CASSSYGGAGAGDTQYF. For the CDR3, the DNA is TGTGCCAGCAGCTCTTACGGGGGCGCGGGAGCCGGCGATACGCAGTATTTT. Filled out from reference TRBV7-2 and TRBJ2-3, the complete variable domain reads GAGVSQSPSNKVTEKGKDVELRCDPISGHTALYWYRQSLGQGLEFLIYFQGNSAPDKSGLPSDRFSAERTGGSVSTLTIQRTQQEDSAVYLCASSSYGGAGAGDTQYFGPGTRLTVL.

The chain recombines TRBV6-1 with TRBJ2-7, with D hard to call. There are 13 residues in the CDR3. CDR1 is MNHNS, CDR2 SASEGT, per germline. The V and J ends lost 2 bases and 8 bases respectively, with 13 bases between them. This CDR3 reads CASSEKSYSKQYF. CDR3 DNA sequence: TGTGCCAGCAGTGAAAAGTCCTATAGCAAGCAGTACTTC.

This clone was found once. This chain joins TRBV28 and TRBJ1-1; D is ambiguous. The germline V gene encodes CDR1 MDHEN and CDR2 SYDVKM. Trimming cost V 3 bases and J 7 bases, with 9 bases left between them. The CDR3 is made up of 12 amino acids. In nucleotides, the CDR3 is TGTGCCAGCAGTTTTCGGGTAGGTGAAGCTTTCTTT. It translates to CASSFRVGEAFF.

CDR3 DNA: TGTGCCAGCACTTGGGACAGGGTGGGCGACAATGAGCAGTTCTTC. This encodes CASTWDRVGDNEQFF. This sequence joins TRBV2 and TRBJ2-1; TRBD1 aligns across 9 bases. Per germline, CDR1 SNHLY and CDR2 FYNNEI. This CDR3 is built from 15 residues. V was clipped by 7 bases and J by 5 bases; unmatched bases: 9.

This clone was observed a few times. This chain joins TRBV15 and TRBJ2-1, with TRBD2 matching over 7 bases. Germline V CDR1 and CDR2: LNHNV, YYDKDF (reference sequence). The V segment lost 0 bases and the J segment 7 bases; nucleotides outside the gene matches: 18. The CDR3 has 19 residues. The CDR3 here is CATSRDSAQSLAERNEQFF. The CDR3, as DNA: TGTGCCACCAGCAGAGATTCGGCCCAGAGTCTAGCGGAGAGAAATGAGCAGTTCTTC.

This chain joins TRBV4-3 and TRBJ2-3, with a tentative D call TRBD2 (6 bases). V lost 1 base to trimming and J lost 0 bases, with 11 bases between them. The CDR3 loop spans 16 amino acids. Germline V gene data show CDR1 as LGHNA and CDR2 as YSLEER. CDR3 coding DNA: TGCGCCAGCAGCCAAGCGGCGGGGACCAGCACAGATACGCAGTATTTT. Its translation: CASSQAAGTSTDTQYF.

This clone was picked up a small number of times. This chain connects TRBV4-3 to TRBJ2-7, with 8 bases lining up with TRBD2. The V gene's germline CDR1 is LGHNA and CDR2 YSLEER. The CDR3 totals 16 residues. With 0 bases clipped from V and 2 bases from J, the junction kept 6 bases outside the gene matches. The DNA of the CDR3 is TGCGCCAGCAGCCAAGATTGGACTAGCCGAGCCTACGAGCAGTACTTC. Its translation is CASSQDWTSRAYEQYF.

The chain employs TRBV7-9 and TRBJ2-2; 8 positions agree with TRBD2. This CDR3 has 17 residues. CDR1 and CDR2 from the germline V gene are SEHNR and FQNEAQ (reference sequence). V dropped 2 bases and J dropped 4; count of bases not matched to a gene: 9. Written as DNA, the CDR3 is TGTGCCAGCAGCTTATCCGTGTCGGGAGGGTTCACCGGGGAGCTGTTTTTT. Translated, it gives CASSLSVSGGFTGELFF.

The chain uses TRBV19 and TRBJ2-1; 12 bases align to TRBD2. With V trimmed by 8 bases and J by 3 bases, 2 bases remained unmatched. Per germline, CDR1 LNHDA and CDR2 SQIVND (reference sequence). The CDR3 is 14 residues long. The CDR3 bases are TGTGCCAGTCGGACTAGCGGGGTCTACAATGAGCAGTTCTTC. As protein: CASRTSGVYNEQFF.

For the CDR3, the DNA is TGTGCCAGCAGTTCTGGACAGGGGGCTTTGGTTGGCGGTAGCACAGATACGCAGTATTTT. It is translated as CASSSGQGALVGGSTDTQYF. V usage is TRBV27 and J usage is TRBJ2-3; 11 bases agree with TRBD1. CDR3 length: 20 amino acids. V gave up 4 bases and J gave up 0 bases; unmatched junction bases: 15. CDR1 is MNHEY and CDR2 is SMNVEV in the germline V gene (reference sequence).

V is TRBV9 and J is TRBJ1-2; 7 bases agree with TRBD1. The CDR3 spans 14 residues. V lost 0 bases and J lost 4; bases outside the gene matches: 3. CDR1 is SGDLS, CDR2 YYNGEE, per germline. The chain's CDR3 is CASSVAEGAYGYTF. Here the CDR3 DNA reads TGTGCCAGCAGCGTAGCGGAGGGGGCCTATGGCTACACCTTC.

For this clone: The sample holds other DNA sequences that translate to the same CDR3. V gene TRBV4-3 combines with J gene TRBJ1-1, with D uncertain. Germline lookup yields CDR1 LGHNA and CDR2 YSLEER. There are 13 residues in the CDR3. Trimming cost V 4 bases and J 4 bases, with 10 bases left between them. The CDR3 protein is CASSREGSTEAFF. CDR3 coding DNA: TGCGCCAGCAGCCGCGAAGGGAGCACTGAAGCTTTCTTT.

The chain's CDR3 is CASSFPRGSSYEQYF. The CDR3 coding sequence is TGTGCCAGCAGCTTTCCACGAGGGAGCTCCTACGAGCAGTACTTC. The rearrangement joins TRBV11-3 to TRBJ2-7; D is perhaps TRBD2 (5 bases). In germline, CDR1 is SGHNT, CDR2 YENEEA. Trimming removed 3 bases at V and 0 bases at J, with 12 bases between. The CDR3 is 15 residues long.

This clone has just one count. The J gene is TRBJ1-1, the V gene TRBV9, with D hard to call. The V gene's germline CDR1 is SGDLS and CDR2 YYNGEE. The V gene lost 0 bases and the J gene lost 4 bases, with 7 bases spanning the gap. CDR3 length: 13 amino acids. CDR3 sequence: CASSVGPSTEAFF. Here the CDR3 DNA reads TGTGCCAGCAGCGTAGGGCCAAGCACTGAAGCTTTCTTT.

The chain employs TRBV27 and TRBJ2-7; TRBD1 matches 7 bases. Trimming at V came to 9 bases and at J to 0 bases, leaving 5 bases not matched to a gene. Germline CDR1 reads MNHEY; CDR2 reads SMNVEV (reference sequence). This CDR3 has 13 amino acids. The CDR3 spells CASLRDSSYEQYF. Written as DNA, the CDR3 is TGTGCCAGTCTAAGGGACAGCTCCTACGAGCAGTACTTC.

The chain combines TRBV7-2 with TRBJ2-5; D not resolved. Trimming pared 1 base from V and 5 bases from J, leaving 8 bases between. Per germline, CDR1 SGHTA and CDR2 FQGNSA. The CDR3 runs 13 residues. This CDR3 reads CASSLVFLETQYF. The CDR3 DNA reads as TGTGCCAGCAGCTTAGTATTCTTGGAGACCCAGTACTTC.

The genes are TRBV10-3 and TRBJ2-1, with D unresolved. V lost 0 bases to trimming and J lost 0 bases, with 6 bases between them. The CDR3 consists of 15 residues. CDR1 and CDR2 from the germline V gene are ENHRY and SYGVKD. CDR3 nucleotide sequence: TGTGCCATCAGTGAGTCGATAGCCTCCTACAATGAGCAGTTCTTC. Protein product: CAISESIASYNEQFF.

This clone was picked up one time. The rearrangement links TRBV29-1 to TRBJ2-1; D may be TRBD2 (7 bases). CDR1 and CDR2 from the germline V gene are SQVTM and ANQGSEA. V dropped 5 bases and J dropped 7 bases, with 27 bases sitting between them. This CDR3 contains 17 residues. CDR3 region: CSVQFGSGEGGWNEQFF. Here the CDR3 DNA reads TGCAGCGTTCAGTTTGGCAGCGGGGAGGGGGGTTGGAATGAGCAGTTCTTC.

The genes are TRBV14 and TRBJ1-3; D is uncertain. The CDR3 spans 16 residues. The V gene lost 5 bases and the J gene lost 4 bases, with 18 bases spanning the gap. Germline V CDR1 and CDR2: SGHDN, FVKESK. CDR3 in amino acids: CASSRNLPLLGNTIYF. CDR3 DNA: TGTGCCAGCAGCAGAAACTTGCCCTTACTGGGAAACACCATATATTTT.

This chain connects TRBV30 to TRBJ2-7, with a tentative D call TRBD1 (6 bases). The CDR3 consists of 14 residues. CDR1 is GTSNPN and CDR2 is SVGIG in the germline V gene (reference sequence). V lost 6 bases, J lost 3 bases, and 18 bases lay in between. The CDR3, as DNA: TGTGCCTGCAATAATCCGATCAGGGGCTACGAGCAGTACTTC. It specifies CACNNPIRGYEQYF.

This clone was detected only a few times. The chain joins TRBV21-1 to TRBJ2-5; TRBD1, the D gene given by the table, was not confirmed from the DNA. TRBV21-1 corresponds to a pseudogene. The CDR3 has 15 amino acids. CDR3 sequence (DNA): TGTGCCAGCAGCAAAGTACAGGGAAGAAAAGAGACCCAGTACTTC. Translated: CASSKVQGRKETQYF.

A few counts support this clone. This chain connects TRBV10-3 to TRBJ1-1, with 8 bases aligning to TRBD1. After removal of 6 bases from V and 1 base from J, the junction contained 7 bases not matched to a gene. Germline V gives CDR1 ENHRY, CDR2 SYGVKD. This CDR3 has 15 amino acids. The CDR3 is CAIRTQGDRNTEAFF. DNA for the CDR3: TGTGCCATCAGGACACAGGGGGATCGGAACACTGAAGCTTTCTTT.

The V call is TRBV5-8, the J call TRBJ1-1; the D gene is possibly TRBD1 (5 bases). CDR1 and CDR2 from the germline V gene are SGHTS and YDEGEE. With 4 bases removed from V and 1 base from J, the gap between germline ends came to 8 bases. The CDR3 runs 13 residues. The CDR3 DNA reads as TGTGCCAGCAGCCGCGACAGGAACACTGAAGCTTTCTTT. Residues: CASSRDRNTEAFF.